This T cell receptor beta chain was documented in a study of radiotherapy plus CTLA-4 blockade in lung cancer. The assay was immunoSEQ multiplex PCR, and TCRdb's table has in-frame clones only and misses some. Among roughly 92,000 clones listed, around 85% were seen once. Germline V gives CDR1 MNHNS, CDR2 SASEGT. The CDR3 sequence is 15 residues long. Trimming shortened V by 1 base and J by 7 bases, and 14 bases separated the two germline ends. Focal radiation was given together with CTLA-4 blockade (ipilimumab) to patients with chemo-refractory metastatic non-small-cell lung cancer. In its sample, this clone was seen a few times. Antigen unknown. General study results and limits: Increased serum interferon-beta after radiation also reportedly predicted response strongly. Peripheral blood showed expansion of tumor-derived TCR clones after radiotherapy and ipilimumab.

The sequencing used peripheral blood, collected from a patient treated with radiotherapy plus ipilimumab. This receptor was identified in a human donor with non-small cell lung cancer who had a partial response to radiotherapy plus ipilimumab. This chain connects TRBV6-1 to TRBJ1-5, with D tentatively TRBD1 (5 bases). CDR3 region: CASSEVSRAGQPQHF. The CDR3, as DNA: TGTGCCAGCAGTGAAGTTAGCAGGGCTGGCCAGCCCCAGCATTTT.